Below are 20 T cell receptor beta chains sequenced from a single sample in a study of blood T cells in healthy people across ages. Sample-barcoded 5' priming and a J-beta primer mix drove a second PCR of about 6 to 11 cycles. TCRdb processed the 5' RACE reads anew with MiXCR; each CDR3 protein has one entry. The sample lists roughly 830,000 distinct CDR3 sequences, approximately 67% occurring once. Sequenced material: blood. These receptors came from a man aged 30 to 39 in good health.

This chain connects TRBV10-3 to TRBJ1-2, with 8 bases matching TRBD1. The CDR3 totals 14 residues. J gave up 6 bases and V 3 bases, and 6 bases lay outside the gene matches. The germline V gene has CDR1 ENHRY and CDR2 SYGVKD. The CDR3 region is CAISDHRGADGYTF. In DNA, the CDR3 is TGTGCCATCAGTGATCACAGGGGGGCCGATGGCTACACCTTC.

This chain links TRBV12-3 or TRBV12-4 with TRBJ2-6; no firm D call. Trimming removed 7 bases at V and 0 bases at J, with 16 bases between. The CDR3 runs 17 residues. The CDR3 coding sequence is TGTGCCAGCACCCGCTTTGGGGTCGGCTCTGGGGCCAACGTCCTGACTTTC. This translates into CASTRFGVGSGANVLTF.

DNA of the CDR3: TGTGCCAGCAAGTCTAGCGGGGGGTCAGACTCGTTCTTC. It specifies CASKSSGGSDSFF. This chain connects TRBV2 to TRBJ2-1; TRBD2 matches at 11 bases. The CDR3 is made up of 13 amino acids. Germline CDR1 reads SNHLY; CDR2 reads FYNNEI. V lost 7 bases and J lost 15; bases outside the gene matches: 11.

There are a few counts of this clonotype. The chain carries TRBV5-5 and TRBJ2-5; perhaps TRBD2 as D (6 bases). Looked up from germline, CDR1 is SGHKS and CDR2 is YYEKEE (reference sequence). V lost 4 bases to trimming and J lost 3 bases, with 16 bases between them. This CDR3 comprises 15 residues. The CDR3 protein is CASSGTGSTKETQYF. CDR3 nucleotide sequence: TGTGCCAGCAGCGGAACCGGGAGCACCAAAGAGACCCAGTACTTC. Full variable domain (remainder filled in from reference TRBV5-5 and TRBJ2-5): DAGVTQSPTHLIKTRGQQVTLRCSPISGHKSVSWYQQVLGQGPQFIFQYYEKEERGRGNFPDRFSARQFPNYSSELNVNALLLGDSALYLCASSGTGSTKETQYFGPGTRLLVL.

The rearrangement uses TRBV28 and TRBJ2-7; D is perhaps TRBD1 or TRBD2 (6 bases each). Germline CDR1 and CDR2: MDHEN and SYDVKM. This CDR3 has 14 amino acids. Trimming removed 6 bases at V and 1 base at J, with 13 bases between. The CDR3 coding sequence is TGTGCCAGCAGGCTGCAGGGGACTTCCTACGAGCAGTACTTC. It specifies CASRLQGTSYEQYF.

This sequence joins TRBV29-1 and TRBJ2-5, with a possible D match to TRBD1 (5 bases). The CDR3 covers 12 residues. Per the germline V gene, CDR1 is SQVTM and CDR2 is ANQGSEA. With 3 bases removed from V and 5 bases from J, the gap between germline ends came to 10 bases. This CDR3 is CSVEVGVETQYF. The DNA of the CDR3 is TGCAGCGTTGAGGTAGGGGTGGAGACCCAGTACTTC.

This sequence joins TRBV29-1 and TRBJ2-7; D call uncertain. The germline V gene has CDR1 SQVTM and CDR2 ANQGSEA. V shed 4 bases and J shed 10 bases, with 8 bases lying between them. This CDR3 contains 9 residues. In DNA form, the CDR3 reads TGCAGCGTTGGTTACCCCCAGTACTTC. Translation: CSVGYPQYF.

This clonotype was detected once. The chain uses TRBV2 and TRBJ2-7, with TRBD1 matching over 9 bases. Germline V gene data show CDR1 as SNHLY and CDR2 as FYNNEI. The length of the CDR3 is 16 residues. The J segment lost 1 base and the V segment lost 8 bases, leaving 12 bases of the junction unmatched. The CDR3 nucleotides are TGTGCCAGCGAAGAGGCGCGGGACAGGGCGTCCTACGAGCAGTACTTC. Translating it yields CASEEARDRASYEQYF. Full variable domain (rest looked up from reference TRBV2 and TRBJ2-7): EPEVTQTPSHQVTQMGQEVILRCVPISNHLYFYWYRQILGQKVEFLVSFYNNEISEKSEIFDDQFSVERPDGSNFTLKIRSTKLEDSAMYFCASEEARDRASYEQYFGPGTRLTVT.

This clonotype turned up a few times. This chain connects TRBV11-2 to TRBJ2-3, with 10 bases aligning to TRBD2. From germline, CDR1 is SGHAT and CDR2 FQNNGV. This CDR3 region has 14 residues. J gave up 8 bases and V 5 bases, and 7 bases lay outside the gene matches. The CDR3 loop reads CASSPSGGAGTQYF. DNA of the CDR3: TGTGCCAGCAGCCCGAGCGGGGGGGCGGGTACGCAGTATTTT. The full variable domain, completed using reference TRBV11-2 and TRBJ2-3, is EAGVAQSPRYKIIEKRQSVAFWCNPISGHATLYWYQQILGQGPKLLIQFQNNGVVDDSQLPKDRFSAERLKGVDSTLKIQPAKLEDSAVYLCASSPSGGAGTQYFGPGTRLTVL.

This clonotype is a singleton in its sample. The CDR3 DNA reads as TGTGCCAGCAGCCAAGAGGGGAGGACTAGCAGGGAGACCCAGTACTTC. Its translation is CASSQEGRTSRETQYF. J is TRBJ2-7 and V is TRBV4-2; TRBD2 matches 8 bases. Gene TRBJ2-5 matches the end of the DNA better, so the J call may be wrong. The CDR3 spans 16 residues. In germline, CDR1 is LGHNA, CDR2 YNFKEQ.

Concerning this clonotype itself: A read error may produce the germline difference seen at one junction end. CDR3 DNA: TGCGCCAGCGGCCAAGATGGGAGGGGCGAGCAGTACTTC. Protein: CASGQDGRGEQYF. The chain employs TRBV4-3 and TRBJ2-4, with 7 bases identical to TRBD2. The J call may be faulty, since TRBJ2-7 better matches the DNA end. The germline CDR1 and CDR2 sequences are LGHNA and YSLEER. The CDR3 totals 13 residues.

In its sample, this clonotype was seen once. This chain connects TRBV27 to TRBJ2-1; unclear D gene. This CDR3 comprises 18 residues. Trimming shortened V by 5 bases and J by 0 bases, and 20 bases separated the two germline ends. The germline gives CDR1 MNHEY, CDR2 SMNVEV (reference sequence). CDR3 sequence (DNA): TGTGCCAGCAGTATAAGTTACTATTATCTGGTCTCCTACAATGAGCAGTTCTTC. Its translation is CASSISYYYLVSYNEQFF.

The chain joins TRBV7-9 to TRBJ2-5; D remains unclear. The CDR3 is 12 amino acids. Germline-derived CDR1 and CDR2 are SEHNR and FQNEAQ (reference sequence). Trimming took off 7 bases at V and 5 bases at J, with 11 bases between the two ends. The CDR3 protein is CASTSPLETQYF. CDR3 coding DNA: TGTGCCAGCACCTCGCCACTCGAGACCCAGTACTTC.

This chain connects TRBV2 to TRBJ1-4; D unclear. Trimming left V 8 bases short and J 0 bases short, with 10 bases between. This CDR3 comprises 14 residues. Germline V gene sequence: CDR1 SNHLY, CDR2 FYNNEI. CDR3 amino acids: CASRIGPTNEKLFF. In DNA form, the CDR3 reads TGTGCCAGCCGCATCGGGCCAACTAATGAAAAACTGTTTTTT.

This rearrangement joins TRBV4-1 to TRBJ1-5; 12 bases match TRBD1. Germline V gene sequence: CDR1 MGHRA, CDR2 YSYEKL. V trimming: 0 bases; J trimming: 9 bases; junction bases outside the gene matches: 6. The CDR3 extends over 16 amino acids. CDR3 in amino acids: CASSQDVGQGARPQHF. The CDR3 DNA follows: TGCGCCAGCAGCCAAGATGTGGGACAGGGGGCTAGGCCCCAGCATTTT.

The CDR3 DNA sequence: TGCGCCAGCACTCAGGTGGGACAGCAAGAGACCCAGTACTTC. Its translation is CASTQVGQQETQYF. This sequence joins TRBV5-1 and TRBJ2-5; TRBD1 matches at 7 bases. The CDR3 consists of 14 residues. Germline CDR1 is SGHRS and CDR2 is YFSETQ. J was trimmed by 2 bases and V by 6 bases; bases with no gene match: 7.

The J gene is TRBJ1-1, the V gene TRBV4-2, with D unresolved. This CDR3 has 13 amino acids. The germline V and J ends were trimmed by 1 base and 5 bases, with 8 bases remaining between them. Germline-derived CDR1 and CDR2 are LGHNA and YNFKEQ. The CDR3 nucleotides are TGTGCCAGCAGCCAAGGTATGGGGACTGAAGCTTTCTTT. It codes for CASSQGMGTEAFF.

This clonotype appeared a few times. CDR3 amino acids: CASGRRDHRLGGYTF. The CDR3, as DNA: TGTGCCAGCGGTAGGAGGGACCACCGTCTAGGAGGCTACACCTTC. The chain uses TRBV6-5 and TRBJ1-2, with a possible D match to TRBD1 (5 bases). Trimming stripped 8 bases from V and 8 bases from J, with 24 bases between. The CDR3 runs to 15 residues. Germline loops: CDR1 MNHEY, CDR2 SVGAGI.

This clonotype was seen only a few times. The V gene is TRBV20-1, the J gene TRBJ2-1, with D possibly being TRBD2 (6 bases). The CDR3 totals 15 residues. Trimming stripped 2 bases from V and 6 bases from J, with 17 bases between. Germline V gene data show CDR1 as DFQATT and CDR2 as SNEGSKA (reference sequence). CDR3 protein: CSARSGRHGGNEQFF. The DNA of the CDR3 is TGCAGTGCTAGATCGGGGAGGCATGGGGGCAATGAGCAGTTCTTC.

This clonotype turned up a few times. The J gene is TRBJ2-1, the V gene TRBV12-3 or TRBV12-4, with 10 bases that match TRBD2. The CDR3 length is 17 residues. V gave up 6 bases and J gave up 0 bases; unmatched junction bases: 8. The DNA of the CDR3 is TGTGCCAGCAGCCCTTTAGCGGGGGGCTTCTCCTACAATGAGCAGTTCTTC. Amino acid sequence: CASSPLAGGFSYNEQFF.